The rows below give T cell receptor beta chains drawn from one sample of a study of cytomegalovirus exposure and HLA in healthy donors. Repertoires were generated with immunoSEQ multiplex PCR, while TCRdb's copy carries only in-frame clones and drops some. The sample has roughly 230,000 clones; more than 70% are singletons. Source material: PBMCs. The receptors here all came from a boy aged 5 to 17 in good health and CMV-seronegative. Both conserved end residues are trimmed from each CDR3.

TRBJ2-5,12,TRBV10-3,AISEGLAQETQY
TRBJ2-2,14,TRBV19,ASSIIGTGNTGELF
TRBJ1-5,11,TRBV6-6,ASSYLAYQPQH
TRBJ2-2,12,TRBV28,ASRPGGNRGELF
TRBJ1-2,14,TRBV7-9,ASGLGEGAGNYGYT
TRBJ1-5,12,TRBV19,ASIQTHRDQPQH
TRBJ2-3,12,TRBV5-1,ASSFAGTTDTQY
TRBJ1-2,14,TRBV5-6,ASNPLREPTNYGYT
TRBJ1-3,13,TRBV18,ASSPRDRGRSTIY
TRBJ2-7,11,TRBV7-9,ASSRGSSYEQY
TRBJ2-2,11,TRBV11-2,ASSFGNTGELF
TRBJ2-1,14,TRBV2,ASSSRGTNSYNEQF
TRBJ1-1,10,TRBV30,AWDRGEPEAF
TRBJ2-1,12,TRBV5-1,ASSLAASNNEQF
TRBJ1-4,12,TRBV11-3,ASSSFNDRGKLF
TRBJ1-1,12,TRBV2,ASSDISGNTEAF